These 27 T cell receptor beta chains share one sample of origin, sequenced in a study of molecular identifiers for immune sequencing clone quantification (dated 2018 in TCRdb). To prepare the library, PCR was applied. Instrument on record: NextSeq 500. TCRdb took the public reads, trimmed them with fastp at Q25, ran MiXCR for clone calling and kept in-frame beta chains. Rows merge per CDR3 protein into single entries with the most common DNA and genes. Here the sample has about 100,000 distinct CDR3 sequences; roughly 34% occur a single time. The ten largest clones add up to about 4.2% of the sample. Input material: naive CD8+ T cells from blood, with Jurkat cell RNA spiked in. In the paper's terms, the cell subset or site label means: FACS-sorted CD8+CD4-CCR7+CD45RA+ naive T cells. The receptors stem from a human donor in good health. Some libraries in this study had Jurkat cell RNA spiked in.

This clonotype showed up just once. The chain has TRBV27 and TRBJ2-1, with D possibly being TRBD1 (5 bases). In germline, CDR1 is MNHEY, CDR2 SMNVEV (reference sequence). The CDR3 consists of 14 residues. Trimming shortened V by 8 bases and J by 4 bases, and 15 bases separated the two germline ends. The CDR3 sequence: CASGTQGRYNEQFF. Here the CDR3 DNA reads TGTGCCAGCGGAACTCAGGGAAGGTACAATGAGCAGTTCTTC.

The chain joins TRBV27 to TRBJ2-4, with 9 positions matching TRBD1. This CDR3 comprises 16 residues. The germline CDR1 and CDR2 sequences are MNHEY and SMNVEV (reference sequence). V trimming: 3 bases; J trimming: 1 base; junction bases outside the gene matches: 4. CDR3 residues: CASSLGQGPAKNIQYF. In DNA, the CDR3 is TGTGCCAGCAGTTTGGGACAGGGTCCGGCCAAAAACATTCAGTACTTC.

To note about this clonotype: It may be a read error: a sequence one base away is much more abundant. The chain uses TRBV6-6 and TRBJ2-3; D is unclear. The length of the CDR3 is 14 residues. The V end was cut by 11 bases, the J end by 2 bases, with 17 bases between. Looked up from germline, CDR1 is MNHNY and CDR2 is SVGAGI (reference sequence). CDR3 amino acids: CAGKPEIYTDTQYF. CDR3 bases: TGTGCCGGCAAGCCAGAAATTTACACAGATACGCAGTATTTT.

At least ten counts were recorded for this clonotype. The J gene is TRBJ2-3, the V gene TRBV13; no clear D. The CDR3 runs 16 residues. Trimming removed 4 bases at V and 6 bases at J, with 20 bases between. CDR1 and CDR2 (germline): PRHDT, FYEKMQ (reference sequence). Here the CDR3 DNA reads TGTGCCAGCAGCTCCTACCCGTCGTCGGGCTCGGATACGCAGTATTTT. It encodes CASSSYPSSGSDTQYF.

This clonotype was seen just once. This clone may be a read error of a much larger clone one base away. The chain has TRBV7-9 and TRBJ2-3, with D possibly matching TRBD1 (7 bases). Germline V gene data show CDR1 as SEHNR and CDR2 as FQNEAQ (reference sequence). The length of the CDR3 is 14 residues. The CDR3 DNA is TGTGCCAGCAGCGGGCGGGACAGACCAGAGACGCAGTATTTT. It encodes CASSGRDRPETQYF.

This clonotype occurred a few times. The chain couples TRBV27 to TRBJ2-3; no firm D call. The V gene's germline CDR1 is MNHEY and CDR2 SMNVEV (reference sequence). The length of the CDR3 is 14 residues. Between the trimmed V and J ends, which lost 6 bases and 4 bases, there was a span of 14 bases. The CDR3 loop reads CASSFAPLADTQYF. In nucleotides, the CDR3 is TGTGCCAGCAGCTTCGCCCCGCTTGCAGATACGCAGTATTTT.

The J gene is TRBJ2-5, the V gene TRBV12-5; TRBD2 agrees at 8 bases. This CDR3 comprises 17 residues. V gave up 7 bases and J gave up 1 base; unmatched junction bases: 14. Germline CDR1 LGHNT, CDR2 FRNRAP. The CDR3 coding sequence is TGTGCTAGTGCCATCCCTTTCAACACTAGCGGCCAAGAGACCCAGTACTTC. Translated, it gives CASAIPFNTSGQETQYF.

This clonotype has at least ten counts. V is TRBV29-1 and J is TRBJ2-3, with 9 bases matching TRBD2. This CDR3 spans 17 amino acids. Unmatched junction bases numbered 12, after V lost 4 bases and J lost 1 base. CDR1 and CDR2 (germline): SQVTM, ANQGSEA. The CDR3 reads CSVAPRGIAGGTDTQYF. The DNA of the CDR3 is TGCAGCGTTGCCCCCCGAGGGATAGCGGGAGGCACAGATACGCAGTATTTT.

This clonotype showed up just a few times. This sequence joins TRBV7-9 and TRBJ2-3, with D possibly matching TRBD2 (6 bases). V was shortened by 4 bases and J by 5 bases, with 16 bases between the two germline ends. The CDR3 has 15 amino acids. CDR1 is SEHNR and CDR2 is FQNEAQ in the germline V gene (reference sequence). The DNA for the CDR3 is TGTGCCAGCAGCTACCCCCTAGCGATCGAAGATACGCAGTATTTT. Translating it yields CASSYPLAIEDTQYF. The full variable domain, in which reference TRBV7-9 and TRBJ2-3 provide the parts outside the CDR3, is DTGVSQNPRHKITKRGQNVTFRCDPISEHNRLYWYRQTLGQGPEFLTYFQNEAQLEKSRLLSDRFSAERPKGSFSTLEIQRTEQGDSAMYLCASSYPLAIEDTQYFGPGTRLTVL.

With regard to this clonotype: A much larger clone lies one base from this, so it may be a read error. The gene calls are TRBV7-2 and TRBJ2-3; D possibly corresponds to TRBD2 (7 bases). The CDR3 runs to 14 residues. CDR1 and CDR2 from the germline V gene are SGHTA and FQGNSA. The CDR3 nucleotides read TGTGCCAGCAGCCAAGGGGGGGAGGGCCTTACGCTGTATTTT. Its translation: CASSQGGEGLTLYF.

The rearrangement joins TRBV27 to TRBJ1-1; D is unresolved. Trimming took off 4 bases at V and 0 bases at J, with 12 bases between the two ends. Germline values: CDR1 MNHEY, CDR2 SMNVEV (reference sequence). This CDR3 spans 15 amino acids. In DNA, the CDR3 is TGTGCCAGCAGTTGGGCCCCTGGGGTGAACACTGAAGCTTTCTTT. It encodes CASSWAPGVNTEAFF.

This clonotype was counted between two and nine times. This chain links TRBV12-3 or TRBV12-4 with TRBJ1-4, with D unresolved. This CDR3 has 12 amino acids. V lost 5 bases to trimming and J lost 5 bases, with 6 bases between them. The CDR3 here is CASSPGNEKLFF. CDR3 DNA: TGTGCCAGCAGTCCGGGGAATGAAAAACTGTTTTTT.

This rearrangement joins TRBV6-6 to TRBJ1-4; no reliable D call. The V gene's germline CDR1 is MNHNY and CDR2 SVGAGI (reference sequence). The CDR3 sequence is 13 residues long. The ends were cut back, 4 bases at V and 6 bases at J, with 9 bases in the middle. DNA for the CDR3: TGTGCCAGCAGTTCCAGGAATGATGAAAAACTGTTTTTT. As protein: CASSSRNDEKLFF.

This clonotype was detected only a few times. This chain joins TRBV4-1 and TRBJ2-1; 13 nucleotides match TRBD2. The junction had 6 bases not matched to a gene; V was cut back by 0 bases and J by 4 bases. Germline CDR1 reads MGHRA; CDR2 reads YSYEKL. The CDR3 is 18 residues long. The CDR3 loop is CASSQDALAGGPYNEQFF. The DNA of the CDR3 is TGCGCCAGCAGCCAAGATGCACTAGCGGGAGGGCCATACAATGAGCAGTTCTTC.

About this clonotype itself: A much larger clone lies one base from this, so it may be a read error. The genes are TRBV10-2 and TRBJ2-3; D may be TRBD2 (5 bases). There are 14 residues in the CDR3. Germline-derived CDR1 and CDR2 are WSHSY and SAAADI. CDR3 sequence: CASSDKELGGTQCF. The DNA of the CDR3 is TGCGCCAGCAGTGATAAGGAACTAGGCGGTACGCAGTGTTTT.

The sample holds many counts of this clonotype. V is TRBV25-1 and J is TRBJ2-2; unclear D gene. Trimming stripped 4 bases from V and 4 bases from J, with 7 bases between. The CDR3 runs 13 residues. Germline V gene data show CDR1 as MGHDK and CDR2 as SYGVNS. This CDR3 is CASSALLTGELFF. Written as DNA, the CDR3 is TGTGCCAGCAGTGCTCTTCTCACCGGGGAGCTGTTTTTT.

This clonotype was observed at least ten times. The chain carries TRBV5-1 and TRBJ2-7; unclear D gene. The germline gives CDR1 SGHRS, CDR2 YFSETQ. The CDR3 covers 14 residues. V lost 5 bases and J lost 5, with 17 bases in between. The CDR3 DNA reads TGCGCCAGCAGAACCCGAGCTGGGTTCCACGAGCAGTACTTC. Its translation: CASRTRAGFHEQYF.

There are a few counts of this clonotype. This rearrangement joins TRBV27 to TRBJ2-3; D uncertain. Trimming pared 7 bases from V and 7 bases from J, leaving 12 bases between. The germline gives CDR1 MNHEY, CDR2 SMNVEV (reference sequence). This CDR3 has 12 amino acids. This CDR3 reads CASTDATYTQYF. DNA for the CDR3: TGTGCCAGCACCGACGCCACGTATACGCAGTATTTT.

The sample holds a few counts of this clonotype. The V and J genes are TRBV19 and TRBJ1-1; D is ambiguous. V was cut by 7 bases and J by 1 base, with 13 bases left in between. CDR3 length: 14 amino acids. CDR1 is LNHDA and CDR2 is SQIVND in the germline V gene (reference sequence). This CDR3 is CASIDGSWNTEAFF. CDR3 sequence (DNA): TGTGCCAGTATCGATGGTTCTTGGAACACTGAAGCTTTCTTT. The entire variable domain, with the rest obtained from reference TRBV19 and TRBJ1-1, is as follows: DGGITQSPKYLFRKEGQNVTLSCEQNLNHDAMYWYRQDPGQGLRLIYYSQIVNDFQKGDIAEGYSVSREKKESFPLTVTSAQKNPTAFYLCASIDGSWNTEAFFGQGTRLTVV.

This clonotype was seen more than once but under ten times. The V and J genes are TRBV29-1 and TRBJ2-7; D may correspond to TRBD1 or TRBD2 (5 bases each). This CDR3 has 12 amino acids. Germline loops: CDR1 SQVTM, CDR2 ANQGSEA. Deletions cut 6 bases from V and 7 bases from J, with 16 bases between. In nucleotides, the CDR3 is TGCAGCGTCCTATACTTAGGGGAGGAGCAGTACTTC. This encodes CSVLYLGEEQYF.

Points on this clonotype: This may be a read error: a much more frequent sequence differs by one nucleotide. The conserved phenylalanine or tryptophan is not found at the CDR3 terminus, so this likely reflects a read error. The CDR3 sequence: CASSQARGSGNEQFL. DNA of the CDR3: TGCGCCAGCAGCCAAGCCCGGGGTAGCGGCAATGAGCAGTTCCTC. This chain links TRBV4-3 with TRBJ2-1, with D perhaps matching TRBD2 (6 bases). V was shortened by 1 base and J by 6 bases, with 13 bases between the two germline ends. Germline values: CDR1 LGHNA, CDR2 YSLEER. The CDR3 has 15 amino acids.

Regarding this clonotype: A much bigger clone sits one base away, suggesting this may be a read error. This chain connects TRBV29-1 to TRBJ2-2; D might be TRBD2 (5 bases). This CDR3 is 12 amino acids long. Germline loops: CDR1 SQVTM, CDR2 ANQGSEA. The CDR3 is CSAPAPPGELLF. DNA of the CDR3: TGCAGCGCTCCCGCCCCACCCGGGGAGCTGTTATTT.

This clonotype was counted ten times or more. V usage is TRBV11-2 and J usage is TRBJ2-3; 10 bases match TRBD2. Germline V gene lookup returns CDR1 SGHAT and CDR2 FQNNGV. This CDR3 contains 15 residues. The V gene end was trimmed by 5 bases and the J gene end by 7 bases; junction bases not matched to a gene: 9. The CDR3 loop is CASSKRTSGEHTQYF. The CDR3 region has the DNA TGTGCCAGCAGCAAACGGACTAGCGGTGAACATACGCAGTATTTT.

This clonotype has ten or more counts. This sequence joins TRBV28 and TRBJ2-7, with unresolved D. The V gene lost 6 bases and the J gene lost 4 bases, with 7 bases spanning the gap. This CDR3 comprises 11 residues. Germline V gene data show CDR1 as MDHEN and CDR2 as SYDVKM. CDR3 protein: CASSRLYEQYF. The DNA for the CDR3 is TGTGCCAGCAGCCGGTTATACGAGCAGTACTTC.

The chain uses TRBV20-1 and TRBJ2-7, with 10 bases identical to TRBD2. The CDR3 has 12 amino acids. Germline assignment: CDR1 DFQATT and CDR2 SNEGSKA (reference sequence). Written as DNA, the CDR3 is TGCAGCCTTAGCGGGAGGTTTTACGAGCAGTACTTC. This translates into CSLSGRFYEQYF.

This clonotype has just one count. V and J are TRBV6-1 and TRBJ2-1; TRBD2 matches at 8 bases. Trimming removed 2 bases from V and 6 bases from J; junction bases left unmatched: 6. Germline CDR1 MNHNS, CDR2 SASEGT. The CDR3 totals 15 residues. CDR3 DNA sequence: TGTGCCAGCAGTGAATGGAGCGGGAGTTTCAATGAGCAGTTCTTC. Encoded protein: CASSEWSGSFNEQFF.

Concerning this clonotype itself: A clone one base away is much larger, so this may be a read error. This chain connects TRBV28 to TRBJ2-3; D gene ambiguous. CDR3 length: 13 residues. Per the germline V gene, CDR1 is MDHEN and CDR2 is SYDVKM. V lost 2 bases and J 8 bases, leaving 11 bases between the germline ends. Written as DNA, the CDR3 is TGTGCCAGCAGTTTAACGGCAGCAGGTACGCAGTATTTT. Encoded protein: CASSLTAAGTQYF. Variable domain in full (rest from reference TRBV28 and TRBJ2-3): DVKVTQSSRYLVKRTGEKVFLECVQDMDHENMFWYRQDPGLGLRLIYFSYDVKMKEKGDIPEGYSVSREKKERFSLILESASTNQTSMYLCASSLTAAGTQYFGPGTRLTVL.